What follows are 24 T cell receptor beta chains derived from one specimen sequenced in a study of blood T cell repertoires in COVID-19 (TCRdb year 2020). Library method: the immunoSEQ multiplex PCR assay. Not all clones reach the TCRdb copy of this immuneACCESS table, which keeps in-frame sequences only. Checked studies attribute under half of the gap to unresolved V genes and leave the rest unexplained. Across this sample there are some 110,000 clones, with 65% to 80% seen only once. About 2.5% of the sample lies in the top ten. The sample consisted of peripheral blood. All receptors derive from a man aged 45 to 65 with acute or convalescent COVID-19.

There are a few counts of this clone. The V and J genes are TRBV6-5 and TRBJ1-1; D is undetermined. The CDR3 is made up of 14 amino acids. Germline loops: CDR1 MNHEY, CDR2 SVGAGI. Trimming shortened V by 0 bases and J by 4 bases, and 9 bases separated the two germline ends. The CDR3 DNA reads TGTGCCAGCAGTTACTCGACTGTGGTCACTGAAGCTTTCTTT. Its translation: CASSYSTVVTEAFF.

This chain links TRBV6-1 with TRBJ2-1, with D possibly being TRBD2 (5 bases). Between the trimmed V and J ends, which lost 3 bases and 8 bases, there was a span of 20 bases. Germline V lookup: CDR1 MNHNS, CDR2 SASEGT. The CDR3 has 16 residues. CDR3 nucleotides: TGTGCCAGCAGTGACGTCATGACGAGCGGAGACTATGAGCAGTTCTTC. Its protein is CASSDVMTSGDYEQFF.

The chain is built from TRBV18 and TRBJ1-2; 8 bases line up with TRBD1. The CDR3 totals 15 residues. With V trimmed by 3 bases and J by 3 bases, 6 bases remained unmatched. The V gene's germline CDR1 is KGHSH and CDR2 LQKENI. The CDR3 DNA reads TGTGCCAGCTCACCCTCAGGGGGCGGTGACTATGGCTACACCTTC. Translating it yields CASSPSGGGDYGYTF.

The gene calls are TRBV5-1 and TRBJ1-6, with D possibly being TRBD1 (5 bases). Germline V CDR1 and CDR2: SGHRS, YFSETQ. This CDR3 is 13 amino acids long. Trimming left V 0 bases short and J 10 bases short, with 8 bases between. This chain's CDR3 is CASSLGGGSPLHF. The CDR3 DNA follows: TGCGCCAGCAGCTTGGGCGGGGGATCACCCCTCCACTTT.

The sample holds a few counts of this clone. This sequence joins TRBV7-8 and TRBJ1-3; TRBD1 might be the D (5 bases). V lost 1 base, J lost 0 bases, and 10 bases lay in between. CDR3 length: 16 amino acids. Germline lookup yields CDR1 SGHVS and CDR2 FQNEAQ. CDR3 loop: CASSLDGGASGNTIYF. As DNA, the CDR3 is TGTGCCAGCAGCTTAGACGGGGGTGCCTCTGGAAACACCATATATTTT.

The V and J genes are TRBV19 and TRBJ2-7; TRBD2 is a possible D gene (6 bases). The CDR3 is made up of 15 amino acids. The V and J ends lost 6 bases and 3 bases respectively, with 18 bases between them. Germline V CDR1 and CDR2: LNHDA, SQIVND (reference sequence). The chain's CDR3 is CASSPVAVDYYEQYF. CDR3 bases: TGTGCCAGTAGCCCCGTTGCCGTGGACTACTACGAGCAGTACTTC.

The chain joins TRBV7-2 to TRBJ2-7; 7 positions agree with TRBD2. The V and J ends lost 1 base and 0 bases, in that order; junction bases with no gene match: 6. CDR1 and CDR2 (germline): SGHTA, FQGNSA. The CDR3 spans 16 residues. The DNA for the CDR3 is TGTGCCAGCAGCTTAGGCCCTAGCGGCAGCTCCTACGAGCAGTACTTC. Protein: CASSLGPSGSSYEQYF.

The chain has TRBV11-2 and TRBJ2-7; 8 bases are a match to TRBD1. Germline CDR1 and CDR2: SGHAT and FQNNGV. The CDR3 extends over 16 amino acids. J was trimmed by 3 bases and V by 1 base; bases with no gene match: 8. The CDR3 reads CASSLARGRLVYEQYF. For the CDR3, the DNA is TGTGCCAGCAGCTTAGCCAGGGGGCGCCTTGTCTACGAGCAGTACTTC. The variable domain in full, completed from reference TRBV11-2 and TRBJ2-7, reads EAGVAQSPRYKIIEKRQSVAFWCNPISGHATLYWYQQILGQGPKLLIQFQNNGVVDDSQLPKDRFSAERLKGVDSTLKIQPAKLEDSAVYLCASSLARGRLVYEQYFGPGTRLTVT.

The chain joins TRBV5-6 to TRBJ1-1; D gene ambiguous. This CDR3 contains 15 residues. The V gene's germline CDR1 is SGHDT and CDR2 YYEEEE. V gave up 1 base and J gave up 0 bases, with 10 bases separating them. In DNA form, the CDR3 reads TGTGCCAGCAGCTTGCAATCCCCCCTGAACACTGAAGCTTTCTTT. Translating it yields CASSLQSPLNTEAFF. Together with reference TRBV5-6 and TRBJ1-1, the CDR3 gives the full variable domain: DAGVTQSPTHLIKTRGQQVTLRCSPKSGHDTVSWYQQALGQGPQFIFQYYEEEERQRGNFPDRFSGHQFPNYSSELNVNALLLGDSALYLCASSLQSPLNTEAFFGQGTRLTVV.

The rearrangement links TRBV7-9 to TRBJ2-7; 9 nucleotides align to TRBD1. V gave up 7 bases and J gave up 7 bases; unmatched junction bases: 14. Germline V gene sequence: CDR1 SEHNR, CDR2 FQNEAQ (reference sequence). CDR3 length: 15 amino acids. This CDR3 is CASTPGTGFRLEQYF. The CDR3 bases are TGTGCCAGCACACCCGGGACAGGGTTCCGATTGGAGCAGTACTTC.

V is TRBV19 and J is TRBJ2-7; tentative D call: TRBD2 (5 bases). The CDR3 is made up of 12 amino acids. V lost 6 bases and J lost 6, with 12 bases in between. In germline, CDR1 is LNHDA, CDR2 SQIVND (reference sequence). The CDR3 spells CASSPGLPEQYF. The DNA for the CDR3 is TGTGCCAGTAGCCCCGGACTGCCCGAGCAGTACTTC. Based on the CDR3 plus reference TRBV19 and TRBJ2-7, the full variable domain is DGGITQSPKYLFRKEGQNVTLSCEQNLNHDAMYWYRQDPGQGLRLIYYSQIVNDFQKGDIAEGYSVSREKKESFPLTVTSAQKNPTAFYLCASSPGLPEQYFGPGTRLTVT.

The rearrangement joins TRBV3-1 (or the pseudogene TRBV3-2) to TRBJ2-7; TRBD2 aligns across 10 bases. CDR1 is LGHDT and CDR2 is YNNKEL in the germline V gene (reference sequence). The CDR3 loop spans 15 amino acids. The junction had 2 bases not matched to a gene; V was cut back by 1 base and J by 2 bases. The CDR3 spells CASSQGTSGAYEQYF. DNA of the CDR3: TGTGCCAGCAGCCAAGGGACTAGCGGAGCCTACGAGCAGTACTTC.

The chain is built from TRBV2 and TRBJ1-1; D call uncertain. The CDR3 is made up of 15 amino acids. Trimming left V 0 bases short and J 0 bases short, with 8 bases between. In germline, CDR1 is SNHLY, CDR2 FYNNEI. This CDR3 reads CASSEAIILNTEAFF. The CDR3, as DNA: TGTGCCAGCAGTGAAGCTATTATCCTGAACACTGAAGCTTTCTTT.

This chain uses TRBV4-1 with TRBJ1-2; weak D call: TRBD1 (6 bases). This CDR3 has 14 amino acids. CDR1 and CDR2 from the germline V gene are MGHRA and YSYEKL. With 6 bases removed from V and 8 bases from J, the gap between germline ends came to 19 bases. CDR3 nucleotides: TGCGCCAGCAGTCCTACCGGCAGGGGTGAGGGCTACACCTTC. This encodes CASSPTGRGEGYTF.

A single count supports this clone. This CDR3 is also generated by other DNA sequences in the sample. The chain uses TRBV30 and TRBJ1-5, with 7 bases aligning to TRBD1. Germline-derived CDR1 and CDR2 are GTSNPN and SVGIG (reference sequence). V shed 3 bases and J 4 bases; nucleotides not matched to a gene: 6. CDR3 length equals 14 residues. In DNA form, the CDR3 reads TGTGCCTGGAGGGGGGCAGGGGGGAATCAGCCCCAGCATTTT. Its protein is CAWRGAGGNQPQHF.

The chain employs TRBV4-1 and TRBJ1-2; D might be TRBD1 (5 bases). The CDR3 is 17 amino acids. Deletions cut 4 bases from V and 5 bases from J, with 23 bases between. Germline loops: CDR1 MGHRA, CDR2 YSYEKL. CDR3 in DNA: TGCGCCAGCAGCCCGGGGAGGGGTAGCAGCGATATTTATGGCTACACCTTC. This codes for CASSPGRGSSDIYGYTF.

The chain recombines TRBV5-4 with TRBJ2-1; 15 bases are a match to TRBD2. V was pared by 0 bases and J by 10 bases, with 8 bases of the junction left unmatched. Germline CDR1 SGHNT, CDR2 YYREEE (reference sequence). The CDR3 is 17 residues long. The CDR3: CASSLEWTSGRAEEQFF. The CDR3 DNA reads TGTGCCAGCAGCTTGGAATGGACTAGCGGGAGGGCCGAGGAGCAGTTCTTC.

The J gene is TRBJ2-4, the V gene TRBV4-1; 9 positions match TRBD1. The CDR3 length is 14 residues. V dropped 4 bases and J dropped 16; count of bases not matched to a gene: 14. Germline assignment: CDR1 MGHRA and CDR2 YSYEKL. Here the CDR3 DNA reads TGCGCCAGCAGCCCAGTTCTTCCCGGGACAGGGACCTACTTC. This codes for CASSPVLPGTGTYF.

The chain carries TRBV19 and TRBJ2-7; D is perhaps TRBD2 (6 bases). This CDR3 region has 15 residues. The germline V gene encodes CDR1 LNHDA and CDR2 SQIVND (reference sequence). Trimming pared 5 bases from V and 3 bases from J, leaving 17 bases between. The CDR3 reads CASSPHWRGDYEQYF. DNA of the CDR3: TGTGCCAGTAGTCCCCATTGGAGGGGAGACTACGAGCAGTACTTC.

CDR3 DNA: TGTGCCAGCACCCTAGACGGGGATAGCTATGGCTACACCTTC. It translates to CASTLDGDSYGYTF. This sequence joins TRBV5-4 and TRBJ1-2; D uncertain. Trimming cost V 6 bases and J 4 bases, with 16 bases left between them. The length of the CDR3 is 14 residues. Germline V gene sequence: CDR1 SGHNT, CDR2 YYREEE (reference sequence).

V gene TRBV4-2 combines with J gene TRBJ1-4, with 7 bases identical to TRBD1. CDR1 is LGHNA and CDR2 is YNFKEQ in the germline V gene. The junction had 15 bases not matched to a gene; V was cut back by 1 base and J by 7 bases. The CDR3 spans 18 residues. The CDR3 protein is CASSQGSATGEVSEKLFF. CDR3 sequence (DNA): TGTGCCAGCAGCCAAGGTTCGGCTACAGGGGAGGTCAGTGAAAAACTGTTTTTT.

The chain employs TRBV19 and TRBJ2-7; 8 positions match TRBD1. CDR1 is LNHDA and CDR2 is SQIVND in the germline V gene (reference sequence). This CDR3 is built from 13 residues. J was trimmed by 5 bases and V by 5 bases; bases with no gene match: 5. CDR3 coding DNA: TGTGCCAGTAGTCTGACAGGGGTTGACGAGCAGTACTTC. Encoded protein: CASSLTGVDEQYF. Full variable domain (remainder filled in from reference TRBV19 and TRBJ2-7): DGGITQSPKYLFRKEGQNVTLSCEQNLNHDAMYWYRQDPGQGLRLIYYSQIVNDFQKGDIAEGYSVSREKKESFPLTVTSAQKNPTAFYLCASSLTGVDEQYFGPGTRLTVT.

The chain is built from TRBV3-1 (or the pseudogene TRBV3-2) and TRBJ2-3; 11 nucleotides line up with TRBD2. J gave up 5 bases and V 6 bases, and 13 bases lay outside the gene matches. Germline loops: CDR1 LGHDT, CDR2 YNNKEL (reference sequence). The CDR3 covers 17 residues. The CDR3 loop reads CASSYIPLAGEVDTQYF. The CDR3 bases are TGTGCCAGCAGTTATATCCCACTAGCGGGAGAAGTAGATACGCAGTATTTT.

This chain uses TRBV2 with TRBJ2-7, with D possibly TRBD2 on 5 matching bases. This CDR3 comprises 13 residues. V lost 0 bases, J lost 5 bases, and 8 bases lay in between. In germline, CDR1 is SNHLY, CDR2 FYNNEI. CDR3 nucleotides: TGTGCCAGCAGTGAAGCGCGGGTGCACGAGCAGTACTTC. The encoded protein is CASSEARVHEQYF.